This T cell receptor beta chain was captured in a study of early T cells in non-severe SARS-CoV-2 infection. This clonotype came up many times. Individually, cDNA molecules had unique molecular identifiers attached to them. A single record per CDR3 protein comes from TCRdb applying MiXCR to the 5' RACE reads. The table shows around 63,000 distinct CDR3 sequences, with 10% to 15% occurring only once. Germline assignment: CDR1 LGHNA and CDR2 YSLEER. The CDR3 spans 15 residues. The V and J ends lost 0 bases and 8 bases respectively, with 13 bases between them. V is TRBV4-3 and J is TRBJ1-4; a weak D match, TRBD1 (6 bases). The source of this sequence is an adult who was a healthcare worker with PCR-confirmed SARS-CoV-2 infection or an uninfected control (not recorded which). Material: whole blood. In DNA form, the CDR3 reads TGCGCCAGCAGCCAAGATACAGGGTTGGGAGAAAAACTGTTTTTT. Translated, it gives CASSQDTGLGEKLFF.